The next 8 T cell receptor beta chains were all read from a single sample in a study of T cell responses to AZD1222 COVID-19 vaccine. Clones were sequenced by immunoSEQ multiplex PCR, and TCRdb holds only the in-frame ones, with some missing. The profile shows over 90,000 clones, 70% to 90% of them singletons. The sequences come from peripheral blood, collected on day 0 of AZD1222 vaccination. These receptors were taken from an adult in good health.

V and J are TRBV27 and TRBJ1-6, with 7 bases matching TRBD1. Germline CDR1 reads MNHEY; CDR2 reads SMNVEV (reference sequence). There are 16 residues in the CDR3. J lost 7 bases, V lost 2 bases, and 8 bases had no gene match. DNA of the CDR3: TGTGCCAGCAGTTTAGGGCGTGAGGGGGCGAATTCACCCCTCCACTTT. Its translation is CASSLGREGANSPLHF.

The V and J genes are TRBV28 and TRBJ1-3; D unresolved. The CDR3 is made up of 15 amino acids. V was pared by 4 bases and J by 0 bases, with 10 bases between. The germline gives CDR1 MDHEN, CDR2 SYDVKM. The CDR3 is CASSSLLGSGNTIYF. The CDR3 nucleotides read TGTGCCAGCAGTTCCCTCCTCGGCTCTGGAAACACCATATATTTT.

The rearrangement uses TRBV19 and TRBJ2-7; 8 bases are shared with TRBD1. V was clipped by 4 bases and J by 6 bases; unmatched bases: 5. Looked up from germline, CDR1 is LNHDA and CDR2 is SQIVND (reference sequence). The length of the CDR3 is 13 residues. The DNA for the CDR3 is TGTGCCAGTAGTAAAAGGACAGGGACCGAGCAGTACTTC. Protein product: CASSKRTGTEQYF.

In this sample, this clone turned up a few times. The chain couples TRBV19 to TRBJ2-5; 12 nucleotides line up with TRBD1. Trimming at V came to 3 bases and at J to 4 bases, leaving 3 bases not matched to a gene. This CDR3 is built from 15 residues. Germline values: CDR1 LNHDA, CDR2 SQIVND (reference sequence). The CDR3 here is CASSIRDRGRETQYF. As DNA, the CDR3 is TGTGCCAGTAGTATTCGGGACAGGGGGCGAGAGACCCAGTACTTC.

V and J are TRBV9 and TRBJ2-3; maybe TRBD2 (5 bases). This CDR3 has 16 amino acids. The germline V gene has CDR1 SGDLS and CDR2 YYNGEE. Deletions cut 0 bases from V and 1 base from J, with 12 bases between. CDR3 region: CASSVGAGSGTDTQYF. In nucleotides, the CDR3 is TGTGCCAGCAGCGTAGGGGCGGGCTCCGGCACAGATACGCAGTATTTT.

The rearrangement joins TRBV27 to TRBJ2-7, with 7 bases matching TRBD2. The CDR3 has 13 amino acids. V lost 8 bases, J lost 1 base, and 5 bases stayed unmatched. The germline V gene has CDR1 MNHEY and CDR2 SMNVEV (reference sequence). CDR3 sequence reads: CASGLAASYEQYF. As DNA, the CDR3 is TGTGCCAGCGGCCTAGCGGCTTCCTACGAGCAGTACTTC.

This clone was seen only once. The rearrangement links TRBV12-3 or TRBV12-4 to TRBJ2-3, with 7 nucleotides matching TRBD1. There are 13 residues in the CDR3. J lost 5 bases, V lost 5 bases, and 4 bases had no gene match. The CDR3 sequence: CASSPRDRDTQYF. Written as DNA, the CDR3 is TGTGCCAGCAGTCCACGGGACAGAGATACGCAGTATTTT.

The rearrangement links TRBV4-3 to TRBJ1-1, with TRBD1 identical over 8 bases. The germline CDR1 and CDR2 sequences are LGHNA and YSLEER. V shed 1 base, J shed 1 base, and the junction held 2 bases outside the gene matches. There are 15 residues in the CDR3. CDR3 nucleotide sequence: TGCGCCAGCAGCCAAGCTGGGACAGGGAACACTGAAGCTTTCTTT. It specifies CASSQAGTGNTEAFF.